This record concerns one T cell receptor beta chain sequence. The antigen remains undetermined. This entry is derived from a study of T-cell reconstitution after alpha-beta-depleted transplantation in children. Study-wide points: After one year, T-cell counts and TCRbeta diversity mostly came from new T cells. Day-60 TCRbeta diversity that was high in some patients was derived from surviving recipient T cells and thymic progenitors. Roughly two months post-transplant, alpha-beta T cells reportedly originated from several hundred graft clones that had expanded.

Unique molecular identifiers featured in how the TCRbeta library was prepared. One entry per CDR3 protein results from TCRdb running MiXCR on the PCR reads. The table records 300,000 to 400,000 distinct CDR3 sequences, under 20% of them present only once. The germline V gene encodes CDR1 SGDLS and CDR2 YYNGEE. This CDR3 spans 16 amino acids. The junction had 7 bases not matched to a gene; V was cut back by 3 bases and J by 3 bases. The TCR was taken from a male patient under 10 years old who had a stem cell transplant for acute lymphoblastic leukemia, so the T cells may come from the graft donor. This material consisted of PBMCs, mostly from graft donor cells, taken 360 days after TCRalphabeta/CD19-depleted stem cell transplant. The chain employs TRBV9 and TRBJ2-1; TRBD2 agrees at 9 bases. CDR3 nucleotide sequence: TGTGCCAGCAGCGGAATCAGCGGGAGGCGCTACAATGAGCAGTTCTTC. Translation gives CASSGISGRRYNEQFF.